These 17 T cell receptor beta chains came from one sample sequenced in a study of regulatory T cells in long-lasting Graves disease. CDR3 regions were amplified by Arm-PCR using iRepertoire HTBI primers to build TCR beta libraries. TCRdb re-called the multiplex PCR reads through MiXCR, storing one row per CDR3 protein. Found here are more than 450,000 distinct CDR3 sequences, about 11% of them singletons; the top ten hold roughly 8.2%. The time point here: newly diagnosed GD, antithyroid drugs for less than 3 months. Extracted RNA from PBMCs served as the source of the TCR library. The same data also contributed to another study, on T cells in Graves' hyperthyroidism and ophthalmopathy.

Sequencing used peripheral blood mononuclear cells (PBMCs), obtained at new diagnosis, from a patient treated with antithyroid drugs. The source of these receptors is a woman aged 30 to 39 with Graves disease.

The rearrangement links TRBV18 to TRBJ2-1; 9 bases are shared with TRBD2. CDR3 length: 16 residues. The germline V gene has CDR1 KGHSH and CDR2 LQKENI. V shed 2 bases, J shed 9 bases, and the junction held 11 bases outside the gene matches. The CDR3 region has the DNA TGTGCCAGCTCACCAAGGGCAGCGGGAGGTATGCGTGAGCAGTTCTTC. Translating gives CASSPRAAGGMREQFF.

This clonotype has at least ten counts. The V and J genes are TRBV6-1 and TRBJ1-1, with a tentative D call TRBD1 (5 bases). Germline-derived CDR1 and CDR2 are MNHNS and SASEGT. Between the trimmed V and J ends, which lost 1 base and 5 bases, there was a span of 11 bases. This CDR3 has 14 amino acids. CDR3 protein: CASSEGQSRTEAFF. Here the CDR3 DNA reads TGTGCCAGCAGTGAAGGACAGAGCAGGACTGAAGCTTTCTTT.

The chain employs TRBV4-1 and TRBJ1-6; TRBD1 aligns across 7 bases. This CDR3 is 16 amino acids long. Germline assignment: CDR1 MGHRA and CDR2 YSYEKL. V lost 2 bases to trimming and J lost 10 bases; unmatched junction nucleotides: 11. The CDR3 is CASSQLFRDSYSPLHF. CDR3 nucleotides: TGCGCCAGCAGCCAATTGTTCCGGGACAGTTACTCACCCCTCCACTTT.

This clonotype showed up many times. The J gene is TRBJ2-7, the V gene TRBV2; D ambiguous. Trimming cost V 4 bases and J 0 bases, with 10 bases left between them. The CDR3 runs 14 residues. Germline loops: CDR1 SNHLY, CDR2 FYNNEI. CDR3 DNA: TGTGCCAGCAGTGGGTGGACGGACTCCTACGAGCAGTACTTC. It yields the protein CASSGWTDSYEQYF.

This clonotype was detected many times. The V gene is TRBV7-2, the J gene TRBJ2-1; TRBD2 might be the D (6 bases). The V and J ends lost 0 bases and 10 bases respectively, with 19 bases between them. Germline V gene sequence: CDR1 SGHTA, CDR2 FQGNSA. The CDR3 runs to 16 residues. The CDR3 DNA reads TGTGCCAGCAGCTTAGCGGGGCGGGGCGCCCGCGGGGAGCAGTTCTTC. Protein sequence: CASSLAGRGARGEQFF.

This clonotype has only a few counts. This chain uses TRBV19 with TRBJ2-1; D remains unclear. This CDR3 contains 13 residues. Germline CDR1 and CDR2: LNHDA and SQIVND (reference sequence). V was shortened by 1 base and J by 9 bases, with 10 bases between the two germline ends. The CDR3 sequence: CASSIVPSGEQFF. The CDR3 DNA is TGTGCCAGTAGTATAGTACCGAGTGGTGAGCAGTTCTTC.

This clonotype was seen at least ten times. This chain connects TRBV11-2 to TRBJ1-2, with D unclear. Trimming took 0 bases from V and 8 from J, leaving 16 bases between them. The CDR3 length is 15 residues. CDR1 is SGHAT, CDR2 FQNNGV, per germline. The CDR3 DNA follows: TGTGCCAGCAGCTTAGATCCCGGGCCCCTAGTCGGCTACACCTTC. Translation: CASSLDPGPLVGYTF.

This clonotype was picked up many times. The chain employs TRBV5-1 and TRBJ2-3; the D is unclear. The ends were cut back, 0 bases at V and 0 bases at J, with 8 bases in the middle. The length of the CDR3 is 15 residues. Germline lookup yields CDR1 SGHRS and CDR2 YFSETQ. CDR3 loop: CASSLEQSSTDTQYF. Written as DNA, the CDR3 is TGCGCCAGCAGCTTGGAGCAGTCTAGCACAGATACGCAGTATTTT. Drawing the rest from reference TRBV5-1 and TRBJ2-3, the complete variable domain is KAGVTQTPRYLIKTRGQQVTLSCSPISGHRSVSWYQQTPGQGLQFLFEYFSETQRNKGNFPGRFSGRQFSNSRSEMNVSTLELGDSALYLCASSLEQSSTDTQYFGPGTRLTVL.

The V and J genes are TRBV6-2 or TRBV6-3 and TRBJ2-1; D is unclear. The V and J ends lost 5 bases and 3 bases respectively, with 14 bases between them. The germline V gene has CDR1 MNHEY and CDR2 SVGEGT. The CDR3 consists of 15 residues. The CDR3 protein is CASSEAAPFYNEQFF. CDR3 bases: TGTGCCAGCAGTGAAGCAGCCCCCTTCTACAATGAGCAGTTCTTC.

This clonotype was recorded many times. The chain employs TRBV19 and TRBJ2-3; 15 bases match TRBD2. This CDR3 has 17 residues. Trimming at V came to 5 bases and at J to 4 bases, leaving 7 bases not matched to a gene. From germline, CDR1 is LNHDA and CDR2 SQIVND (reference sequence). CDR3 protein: CASSRGLAGGTPDTQYF. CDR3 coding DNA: TGTGCCAGTAGTCGAGGACTAGCGGGAGGGACCCCAGATACGCAGTATTTT. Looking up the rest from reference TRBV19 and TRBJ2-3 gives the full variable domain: DGGITQSPKYLFRKEGQNVTLSCEQNLNHDAMYWYRQDPGQGLRLIYYSQIVNDFQKGDIAEGYSVSREKKESFPLTVTSAQKNPTAFYLCASSRGLAGGTPDTQYFGPGTRLTVL.

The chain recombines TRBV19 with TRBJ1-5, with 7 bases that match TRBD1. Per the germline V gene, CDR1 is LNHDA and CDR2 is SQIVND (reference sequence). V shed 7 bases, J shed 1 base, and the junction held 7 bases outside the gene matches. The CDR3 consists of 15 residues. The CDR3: CASTAYRGSNQPQHF. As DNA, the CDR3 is TGTGCCAGTACGGCCTACAGGGGAAGCAATCAGCCCCAGCATTTT.

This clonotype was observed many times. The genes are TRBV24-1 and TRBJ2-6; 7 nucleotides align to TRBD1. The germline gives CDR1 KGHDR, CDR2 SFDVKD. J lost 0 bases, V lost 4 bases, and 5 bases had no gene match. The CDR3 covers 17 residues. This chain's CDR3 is CATSEWDSSSGANVLTF. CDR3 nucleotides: TGTGCCACCAGTGAGTGGGACAGTTCCTCTGGGGCCAACGTCCTGACTTTC.

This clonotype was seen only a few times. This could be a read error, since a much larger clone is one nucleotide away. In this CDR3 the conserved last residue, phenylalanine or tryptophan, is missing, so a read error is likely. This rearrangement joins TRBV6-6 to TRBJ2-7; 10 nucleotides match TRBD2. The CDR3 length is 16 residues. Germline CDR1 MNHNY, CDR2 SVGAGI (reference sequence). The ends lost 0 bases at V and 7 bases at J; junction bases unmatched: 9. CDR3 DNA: TGTGCCAGCAGTTACTCGGTTCCAGCGGGAGGGAATGAGCAGTACTCC. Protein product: CASSYSVPAGGNEQYS.

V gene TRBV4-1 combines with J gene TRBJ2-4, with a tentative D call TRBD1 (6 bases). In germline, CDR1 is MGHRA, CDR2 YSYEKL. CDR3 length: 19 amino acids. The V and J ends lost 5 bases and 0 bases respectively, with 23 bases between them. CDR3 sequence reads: CASSSTPTGADLAKNIQYF. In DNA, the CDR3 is TGCGCCAGCAGCTCCACCCCGACAGGAGCGGACCTAGCCAAAAACATTCAGTACTTC.

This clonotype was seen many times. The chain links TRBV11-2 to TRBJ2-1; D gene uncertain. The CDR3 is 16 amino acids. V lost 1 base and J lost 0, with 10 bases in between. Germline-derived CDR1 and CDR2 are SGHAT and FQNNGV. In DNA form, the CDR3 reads TGTGCCAGCAGCTTAGCATACTCCACCTCCTACAATGAGCAGTTCTTC. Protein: CASSLAYSTSYNEQFF. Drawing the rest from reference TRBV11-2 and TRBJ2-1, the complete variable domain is EAGVAQSPRYKIIEKRQSVAFWCNPISGHATLYWYQQILGQGPKLLIQFQNNGVVDDSQLPKDRFSAERLKGVDSTLKIQPAKLEDSAVYLCASSLAYSTSYNEQFFGPGTRLTVL.

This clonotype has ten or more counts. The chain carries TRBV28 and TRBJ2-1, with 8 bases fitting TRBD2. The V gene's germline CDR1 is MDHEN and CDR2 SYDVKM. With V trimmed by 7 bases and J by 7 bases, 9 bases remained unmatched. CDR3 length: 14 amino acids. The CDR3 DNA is TGTGCCAGCAAGGCGACGGGAGGGAGGAATGAGCAGTTCTTC. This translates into CASKATGGRNEQFF.

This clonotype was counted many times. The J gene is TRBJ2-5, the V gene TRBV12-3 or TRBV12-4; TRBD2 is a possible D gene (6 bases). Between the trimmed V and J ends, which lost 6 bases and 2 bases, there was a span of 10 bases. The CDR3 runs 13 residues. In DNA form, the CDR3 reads TGTGCCAGCAGCCTCGGGACTCAAGAGACCCAGTACTTC. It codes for CASSLGTQETQYF.